This TCR beta chain was sequenced during a study of human T cells and chemical hapten exposure. About the research overall: There were weekly diphenylcyclopropenone doses to the scalp for patients throughout the approximately 25-week study. TCR yields per sample varied mostly from small pooled library volume differences.

The length of the CDR3 is 16 residues. Looked up from germline, CDR1 is MGHRA and CDR2 is YSYEKL. The V and J ends lost 1 base and 1 base respectively, with 11 bases between them. Time point of the sample: patch test 3, about 24 weeks after DPC sensitization. Treatment specified: therapeutic diphenylcyclopropenone sensitization with weekly scalp DPC. Study findings and constraints: Following DPC sensitization, TCRs present above 1 in 1000 frequency showed no change.

For the library, individual cDNA molecules each received unique molecular identifiers. TCRdb reprocessed the RACE reads with MiXCR, giving one entry per CDR3 protein. There are tens of thousands of distinct CDR3 sequences in the sample; roughly a tenth occur only once, and over 15% lies in the top ten. This clonotype was counted ten times or more. The antigen is undetermined. The V call is TRBV4-1, the J call TRBJ1-3; no reliable D call. The clonotype comes from a woman between 40 and 55 years old with alopecia areata. Some clones in this sample may be carry-over from other donors' samples. The material sequenced was whole blood, taken in connection with sensitization to the hapten diphenylcyclopropenone (DPC). The CDR3 nucleotides are TGCGCCAGCAGCCAAGGCCGCATAAGATCTGGAAACACCATATATTTT. It yields the protein CASSQGRIRSGNTIYF.